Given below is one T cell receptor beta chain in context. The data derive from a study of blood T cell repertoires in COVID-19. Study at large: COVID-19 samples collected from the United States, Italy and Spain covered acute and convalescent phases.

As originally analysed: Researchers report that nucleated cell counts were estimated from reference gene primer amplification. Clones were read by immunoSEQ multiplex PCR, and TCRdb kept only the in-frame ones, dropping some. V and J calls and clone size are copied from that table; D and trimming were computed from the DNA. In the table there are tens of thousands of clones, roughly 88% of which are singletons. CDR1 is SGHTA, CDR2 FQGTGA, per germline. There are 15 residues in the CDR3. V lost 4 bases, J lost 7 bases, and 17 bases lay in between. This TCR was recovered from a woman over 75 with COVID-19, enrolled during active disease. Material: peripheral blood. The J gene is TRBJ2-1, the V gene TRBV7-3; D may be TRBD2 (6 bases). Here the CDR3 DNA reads TGTGCCAGCAGCTGGGTTCCCGGGAGTCTTAATGAGCAGTTCTTC. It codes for CASSWVPGSLNEQFF.